One sample yielded the 29 T cell receptor beta chains listed below, sequenced in a study of T cell repertoires in cytomegalovirus infection. TCRdb ran MiXCR on the reads and lists one entry per CDR3 protein. The repertoire consists of approximately 400,000 distinct CDR3 sequences, with approximately 31% occurring once and the leading ten covering around 15%. Material: PBMCs. The receptors originated from a human donor in good health (CMV status not recorded). Some clones in this sample may be carry-over from other donors' samples.

The chain links TRBV9 to TRBJ2-7; D is undetermined. The V gene's germline CDR1 is SGDLS and CDR2 YYNGEE. V was clipped by 2 bases and J by 0 bases, with 6 bases between them. The CDR3 runs to 13 residues. CDR3 nucleotides: TGTGCCAGCAGCGTGGATCTCTCCTACGAGCAGTACTTC. Amino acid sequence: CASSVDLSYEQYF. Complete variable domain (other parts from reference TRBV9 and TRBJ2-7): DSGVTQTPKHLITATGQRVTLRCSPRSGDLSVYWYQQSLDQGLQFLIQYYNGEERAKGNILERFSAQQFPDLHSELNLSSLELGDSALYFCASSVDLSYEQYFGPGTRLTVT.

This clonotype has at least ten counts. The rearrangement links TRBV7-6 to TRBJ2-3, with TRBD2 identical over 7 bases. The CDR3 runs 14 residues. CDR1 is SGHVS and CDR2 is FNYEAQ in the germline V gene. The junction had 3 bases not matched to a gene; V was cut back by 5 bases and J by 1 base. In DNA form, the CDR3 reads TGTGCCAGCAGCCATGGGGGGGGCACAGATACGCAGTATTTT. Amino acids: CASSHGGGTDTQYF. Full variable domain (outside the CDR3, taken from reference TRBV7-6 and TRBJ2-3): GAGVSQSPRYKVTKRGQDVALRCDPISGHVSLYWYRQALGQGPEFLTYFNYEAQQDKSGLPNDRFSAERPEGSISTLTIQRTEQRDSAMYRCASSHGGGTDTQYFGPGTRLTVL.

About this clonotype itself: A read error may be the cause here, since a much bigger clone is one base away. The chain links TRBV7-1 to TRBJ2-2; either TRBD1 or TRBD2 may fit D (6 bases each). TRBV7-1 is assigned to the ORF class and has an uncertain function. The CDR3 is made up of 16 amino acids. V lost 1 base, J lost 1 base, and 10 bases lay in between. CDR3 sequence reads: CASSSDGGGNTGELFF. The CDR3 nucleotides are TGTGCCAGCAGCTCAGACGGGGGCGGGAACACCGGGGAGCTGTTTTTT.

To note about this clonotype: Given a much more abundant clone one base away, this may be a read error. The rearrangement links TRBV11-2 to TRBJ2-7; 9 bases line up with TRBD1. The CDR3 consists of 14 residues. Germline lookup yields CDR1 SGHAT and CDR2 FQNNGV. V lost 3 bases, J lost 8 bases, and 8 bases stayed unmatched. CDR3 loop: CASSFGTGSHKQYF. CDR3 nucleotides: TGTGCCAGCAGCTTCGGGACAGGGTCACACAAGCAGTACTTC.

The chain couples TRBV4-1 to TRBJ2-2; TRBD1 might be the D (6 bases). Germline V gene sequence: CDR1 MGHRA, CDR2 YSYEKL. Trimming removed 3 bases at V and 3 bases at J, with 11 bases between. CDR3 size: 15 residues. CDR3 sequence: CASSHRQAYTGELFF. For the CDR3, the DNA is TGCGCCAGCAGCCACCGACAGGCGTACACCGGGGAGCTGTTTTTT.

The V call is TRBV7-6, the J call TRBJ2-7, with D uncertain. CDR3 length: 16 amino acids. The V and J ends lost 1 base and 3 bases respectively, with 16 bases between them. Per the germline V gene, CDR1 is SGHVS and CDR2 is FNYEAQ. The CDR3: CASSLVGNSIIYEQYF. The CDR3 nucleotides read TGTGCCAGCAGCTTAGTGGGAAATTCCATTATCTACGAGCAGTACTTC.

The chain carries TRBV6-6 and TRBJ2-1; the match to TRBD2 covers 11 bases. Germline loops: CDR1 MNHNY, CDR2 SVGAGI (reference sequence). The CDR3 extends over 15 amino acids. J was trimmed by 8 bases and V by 6 bases; bases with no gene match: 9. As DNA, the CDR3 is TGTGCCAGCAGCCAATTTAGCGGGGGGGCACATGAGCAGTTCTTC. This gives the protein CASSQFSGGAHEQFF.

This clonotype has more than one count but fewer than ten. The chain couples TRBV4-3 to TRBJ2-3; tentatively, D is TRBD1 or TRBD2 (5 bases each). The CDR3 is 17 amino acids. V shed 4 bases and J shed 2 bases, with 19 bases lying between them. From germline, CDR1 is LGHNA and CDR2 YSLEER. The CDR3 nucleotides are TGCGCCAGCAGCCCCCCCGAGGGGCGGTGGGACACAGATACGCAGTATTTT. Protein: CASSPPEGRWDTDTQYF.

On this clonotype: Given the absence of the conserved phenylalanine or tryptophan at the CDR3 end, a read error is likely. The V gene is TRBV7-6, the J gene TRBJ2-1; D unresolved. Trimming shortened V by 1 base and J by 6 bases, and 13 bases separated the two germline ends. The CDR3 is 15 amino acids. Germline CDR1 reads SGHVS; CDR2 reads FNYEAQ. Here the CDR3 reads CASSLVAPAPNEQFC. DNA of the CDR3: TGTGCCAGCAGCTTAGTGGCCCCAGCCCCCAATGAGCAGTTCTGC.

J is TRBJ2-7 and V is TRBV6-5; a weak D match, TRBD2 (5 bases). The CDR3 is 14 residues long. V dropped 0 bases and J dropped 1 base, with 7 bases sitting between them. Germline loops: CDR1 MNHEY, CDR2 SVGAGI. CDR3 region: CASSYSRESYEQYF. The CDR3 DNA reads TGTGCCAGCAGTTACTCGAGGGAATCCTACGAGCAGTACTTC.

This clonotype was observed a handful of times. The rearrangement uses TRBV24-1 and TRBJ2-7; no clear D gene. V shed 2 bases and J shed 5 bases, with 15 bases lying between them. The CDR3 loop spans 15 amino acids. Germline CDR1 and CDR2: KGHDR and SFDVKD. CDR3 protein: CATSDSVRPFDEQYF. CDR3 DNA: TGTGCCACCAGTGATTCGGTCAGACCGTTCGACGAGCAGTACTTC.

The chain joins TRBV15 to TRBJ1-3; the D gene is possibly TRBD1 (5 bases). Germline CDR1 reads LNHNV; CDR2 reads YYDKDF (reference sequence). V was pared by 2 bases and J by 3 bases, with 5 bases between. This CDR3 has 13 amino acids. The CDR3 DNA reads TGTGCCACCAGCAGACAGGGTGGAAACACCATATATTTT. This gives the protein CATSRQGGNTIYF.

This clonotype was counted a few times. The chain uses TRBV7-9 and TRBJ2-3; D may be TRBD2 (7 bases). This CDR3 spans 15 amino acids. The germline V gene encodes CDR1 SEHNR and CDR2 FQNEAQ (reference sequence). The V gene lost 5 bases and the J gene lost 7 bases, with 19 bases spanning the gap. The CDR3 spells CASSPSAGAAHTQYF. In DNA form, the CDR3 reads TGTGCCAGCAGCCCTTCTGCGGGGGCGGCCCATACGCAGTATTTT.

This clonotype has just a few counts. The chain uses TRBV6-1 and TRBJ2-3, with TRBD1 identical over 9 bases. Germline V gives CDR1 MNHNS, CDR2 SASEGT. Germline trimming cut 5 bases from V and 1 base from J; bases unmatched to any gene: 7. The CDR3 is made up of 16 amino acids. This chain's CDR3 is CASSFRQGGGTDTQYF. DNA of the CDR3: TGTGCCAGCAGTTTCCGACAGGGGGGTGGCACAGATACGCAGTATTTT.

This clonotype has only a few counts. The V gene is TRBV12-3 or TRBV12-4, the J gene TRBJ2-1; the match to TRBD1 covers 9 bases. This CDR3 contains 18 residues. V dropped 0 bases and J dropped 4; count of bases not matched to a gene: 10. The CDR3 is CASSLAPQGATAYNEQFF. The CDR3, as DNA: TGTGCCAGCAGTTTAGCGCCACAGGGGGCGACGGCTTACAATGAGCAGTTCTTC.

There are a few counts of this clonotype. Here the CDR3 DNA reads TGTGCCAGCAGTTCCCCGAAGACAGGGGGTAGGACTGAAGCTTTCTTT. Amino acid sequence: CASSSPKTGGRTEAFF. The rearrangement uses TRBV5-4 and TRBJ1-1; 9 positions match TRBD1. CDR1 is SGHNT and CDR2 is YYREEE in the germline V gene (reference sequence). This CDR3 has 16 residues. J lost 5 bases, V lost 5 bases, and 13 bases had no gene match.

The chain links TRBV15 to TRBJ2-1, with D perhaps matching TRBD2 (6 bases). Germline V gene sequence: CDR1 LNHNV, CDR2 YYDKDF (reference sequence). The length of the CDR3 is 15 residues. Trimming removed 5 bases from V and 1 base from J, with 12 bases in between. The CDR3 spells CATSSGGYSYNEQFF. CDR3 DNA: TGTGCCACCAGCTCCGGGGGATATTCCTACAATGAGCAGTTCTTC.

The table lists this clonotype with many counts. This chain connects TRBV20-1 to TRBJ2-3; 7 nucleotides line up with TRBD2. Trimming cost V 7 bases and J 13 bases; bases outside gene matches: 8. This CDR3 is 10 amino acids long. The germline CDR1 and CDR2 sequences are DFQATT and SNEGSKA (reference sequence). DNA for the CDR3: TGCAGTGTCCAGAGCGGGGCAAAGTATTTT. Its translation: CSVQSGAKYF.

The chain joins TRBV25-1 to TRBJ2-5; D remains unclear. The CDR3 covers 13 residues. Deletions cut 8 bases from V and 2 bases from J, with 12 bases between. From germline, CDR1 is MGHDK and CDR2 SYGVNS. This CDR3 reads CASGQGFQETQYF. The CDR3 bases are TGTGCCAGCGGTCAAGGGTTTCAAGAGACCCAGTACTTC.

This clonotype has at least ten counts. V usage is TRBV7-4 and J usage is TRBJ1-1; no clear D. The CDR3 has 12 amino acids. Trimming took 3 bases from V and 10 from J, leaving 12 bases between them. Germline values: CDR1 SGHVT, CDR2 SQSDAQ. CDR3 protein: CASSFRPQRAFF. The DNA for the CDR3 is TGTGCCAGCAGCTTCCGACCGCAAAGAGCTTTCTTT.

The chain employs TRBV19 and TRBJ1-5, with TRBD1 identical over 7 bases. The CDR3 contains 15 residues. The V and J ends lost 7 bases and 2 bases, in that order; junction bases with no gene match: 8. Looked up from germline, CDR1 is LNHDA and CDR2 is SQIVND (reference sequence). The CDR3 DNA reads as TGTGCCAGTACCCCGGTTGGGACAGGCAATCAGCCCCAGCATTTT. Translation: CASTPVGTGNQPQHF.

This clonotype has more than one count but fewer than ten. DNA of the CDR3: TGCGCCAGCAGCCCCGGACTGACCGAAAAACTGTTTTTT. Protein product: CASSPGLTEKLFF. The chain joins TRBV4-3 to TRBJ1-4; D gene ambiguous. V was clipped by 4 bases and J by 8 bases, with 11 bases between them. In germline, CDR1 is LGHNA, CDR2 YSLEER. The CDR3 totals 13 residues.

On this clonotype itself: It is likely a read error, because the conserved phenylalanine at the end of the CDR3 is missing. The rearrangement links TRBV5-1 to TRBJ2-7; 8 bases map to TRBD1. The CDR3 covers 12 residues. Germline assignment: CDR1 SGHRS and CDR2 YFSETQ. Trimming cost V 3 bases and J 5 bases; bases outside gene matches: 1. CDR3 sequence: CASSWGQDEQYL. DNA of the CDR3: TGCGCCAGCAGCTGGGGACAGGACGAGCAGTACTTA.

Remarks on this clonotype: A read error may explain this, as a much larger clone is one base away. The chain combines TRBV12-3 or TRBV12-4 with TRBJ1-4, with D perhaps matching TRBD1 (5 bases). This CDR3 region has 16 residues. CDR3 DNA: TGTGCCAGCAGTTTAGCGCAAGGGACCTCTAAAGAAAAACTGGTTTTT. It specifies CASSLAQGTSKEKLVF.

This chain connects TRBV6-2 or TRBV6-3 to TRBJ2-5; 9 positions match TRBD2. V shed 6 bases and J 7 bases; nucleotides not matched to a gene: 9. Germline V lookup: CDR1 MNHEY, CDR2 SVGEGT. This CDR3 contains 14 residues. The CDR3 here is CASRLAGAPWTQYF. The CDR3 DNA sequence: TGTGCCAGCAGGTTAGCGGGGGCCCCATGGACCCAGTACTTC.

This clonotype was seen a few times. The CDR3 bases are TGTGCCAGCAACCGGACAGGGCCGCGCTCTGGGGCCAACGTCCTGACTTTC. Protein sequence: CASNRTGPRSGANVLTF. This chain joins TRBV6-1 and TRBJ2-6; 8 bases are shared with TRBD1. V lost 7 bases to trimming and J lost 0 bases; unmatched junction nucleotides: 8. This CDR3 has 17 amino acids. Germline CDR1 is MNHNS and CDR2 is SASEGT.

In regard to this clonotype: It may be a read error: a sequence one base away is much more abundant. The V and J genes are TRBV6-1 and TRBJ1-3; D ambiguous. This CDR3 contains 16 residues. Trimming left V 7 bases short and J 0 bases short, with 16 bases between. Germline CDR1 reads MNHNS; CDR2 reads SASEGT. In DNA, the CDR3 is TGTGCCAGCATTGATTTGTGGGTGAGCTCTGGAAACACCATATATTTT. This encodes CASIDLWVSSGNTIYF.

This clonotype has at least ten counts. The rearrangement uses TRBV7-6 and TRBJ1-3; 7 bases are a match to TRBD1. Germline values: CDR1 SGHVS, CDR2 FNYEAQ. The CDR3 has 16 amino acids. Unmatched junction bases numbered 7, after V lost 5 bases and J lost 0 bases. In DNA form, the CDR3 reads TGTGCCAGCAGCCCAAAGGGGGCCAGCTCTGGAAACACCATATATTTT. Protein: CASSPKGASSGNTIYF.

This clonotype was seen more than once but under ten times. The gene calls are TRBV29-1 and TRBJ1-1, with a tentative D call TRBD1 (5 bases). The CDR3 totals 15 residues. Germline CDR1 SQVTM, CDR2 ANQGSEA. V gave up 4 bases and J gave up 1 base, with 16 bases separating them. The CDR3 protein is CSVVFLQAQNTEAFF. CDR3 nucleotide sequence: TGCAGCGTTGTGTTTCTACAGGCCCAGAACACTGAAGCTTTCTTT.